Given below is one T cell receptor (beta chain) in context. This sample stems from a study of CD8 T cells in Susac syndrome. Per the germline V gene, CDR1 is DFQATT and CDR2 is SNEGSKA (reference sequence). V was clipped by 0 bases and J by 2 bases; unmatched bases: 2. The CDR3 extends over 14 amino acids. With random hexamers, reverse transcription was performed on about 0.5 to 1 ug of RNA. TCRdb independently ran MiXCR on the immunoSEQ multiplex PCR reads; one entry per CDR3 protein. Of more than 40,000 distinct CDR3 sequences in the sample, 93% were seen once. Material: CD8+ T cells from PBMCs. The clonotype comes from a human donor in good health. The chain employs TRBV20-1 and TRBJ2-5, with TRBD2 identical over 8 bases. CDR3 nucleotide sequence: TGCAGTGCTAGAGACGGGAGGGGGCAAGAGACCCAGTACTTC. Residues: CSARDGRGQETQYF.